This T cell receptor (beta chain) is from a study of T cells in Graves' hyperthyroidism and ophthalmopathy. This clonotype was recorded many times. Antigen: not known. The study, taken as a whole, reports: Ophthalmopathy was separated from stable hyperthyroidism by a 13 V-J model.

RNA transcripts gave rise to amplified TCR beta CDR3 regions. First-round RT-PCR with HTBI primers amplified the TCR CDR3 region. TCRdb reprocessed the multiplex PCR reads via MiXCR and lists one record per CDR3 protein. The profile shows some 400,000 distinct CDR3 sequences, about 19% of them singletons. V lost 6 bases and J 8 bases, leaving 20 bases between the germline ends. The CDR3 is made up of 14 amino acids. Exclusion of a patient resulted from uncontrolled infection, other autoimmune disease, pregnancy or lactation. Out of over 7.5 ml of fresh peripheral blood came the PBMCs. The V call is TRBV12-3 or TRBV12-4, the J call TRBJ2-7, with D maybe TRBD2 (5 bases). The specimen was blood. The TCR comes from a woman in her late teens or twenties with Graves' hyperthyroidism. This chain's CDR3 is CASSSELEFDKQYF. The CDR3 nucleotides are TGTGCCAGCAGCTCAGAACTAGAATTCGATAAGCAGTACTTC.